This T cell receptor beta chain is from a study of cytomegalovirus exposure and HLA in healthy donors. Study-wide findings and caveats: Rarity characterized most TCR sequences, yet some public TCRs appeared in many donors.

A note on this clone: The antigen is not known.

Both 60 Vbeta primers and 13 Jbeta primers went into the PCR. Produced via immunoSEQ multiplex PCR; TCRdb's table is partial and in-frame only. The table shows about 160,000 clones, with over 70% occurring only once. The germline V gene has CDR1 GTSNPN and CDR2 SVGIG (reference sequence). Trimming shortened V by 3 bases and J by 4 bases, and 10 bases separated the two germline ends. The CDR3 totals 12 residues. This clonotype was obtained from a man aged 45-65 years in good health and CMV-seropositive. The specimen sequenced was PBMCs. J is TRBJ2-7 and V is TRBV30; D is unresolved. The chain's CDR3 is CAWSLQSYEQYF. CDR3 DNA: TGTGCCTGGAGCCTACAGAGTTACGAGCAGTACTTC. The variable domain in full, with the rest retrieved from reference TRBV30 and TRBJ2-7, is SQTIHQWPATLVQPVGSPLSLECTVEGTSNPNLYWYRQAAGRGLQLLFYSVGIGQISSEVPQNLSASRPQDRQFILSSKKLLLSDSGFYLCAWSLQSYEQYFGPGTRLTVT.